The entry below describes one T cell receptor beta chain. Its antigen is undetermined. The CDR3 has 14 amino acids. V was cut by 3 bases and J by 6 bases, with 14 bases left in between. Germline CDR1 is MDHEN and CDR2 is SYDVKM. Data came from immunoSEQ multiplex PCR; TCRdb stores just in-frame clones and leaves some out. The sample comprises approximately 49,000 clones, roughly 96% of which are singletons, and under 1.5% rests with the top ten. These data originate in a study of T cells in tuberculosis. About the research overall: Blood was taken before or within 7 days of anti-tuberculosis therapy.

Regarding time point: new active TB diagnosis, blood taken before or within 7 days of starting treatment. Study observations and caveats: The TCR-beta difference was not significant; alpha differences partly reflected length.

V usage is TRBV28 and J usage is TRBJ1-1, with D possibly matching TRBD1 (6 bases). This TCR derives from an adult with tuberculosis. The sample was PBMCs, taken at tuberculosis diagnosis. CDR3 protein: CASSFGGGLAEAFF. CDR3 sequence (DNA): TGTGCCAGCAGTTTCGGGGGGGGCCTAGCTGAAGCTTTCTTT. The full variable domain, rest sourced from reference TRBV28 and TRBJ1-1, is DVKVTQSSRYLVKRTGEKVFLECVQDMDHENMFWYRQDPGLGLRLIYFSYDVKMKEKGDIPEGYSVSREKKERFSLILESASTNQTSMYLCASSFGGGLAEAFFGQGTRLTVV.